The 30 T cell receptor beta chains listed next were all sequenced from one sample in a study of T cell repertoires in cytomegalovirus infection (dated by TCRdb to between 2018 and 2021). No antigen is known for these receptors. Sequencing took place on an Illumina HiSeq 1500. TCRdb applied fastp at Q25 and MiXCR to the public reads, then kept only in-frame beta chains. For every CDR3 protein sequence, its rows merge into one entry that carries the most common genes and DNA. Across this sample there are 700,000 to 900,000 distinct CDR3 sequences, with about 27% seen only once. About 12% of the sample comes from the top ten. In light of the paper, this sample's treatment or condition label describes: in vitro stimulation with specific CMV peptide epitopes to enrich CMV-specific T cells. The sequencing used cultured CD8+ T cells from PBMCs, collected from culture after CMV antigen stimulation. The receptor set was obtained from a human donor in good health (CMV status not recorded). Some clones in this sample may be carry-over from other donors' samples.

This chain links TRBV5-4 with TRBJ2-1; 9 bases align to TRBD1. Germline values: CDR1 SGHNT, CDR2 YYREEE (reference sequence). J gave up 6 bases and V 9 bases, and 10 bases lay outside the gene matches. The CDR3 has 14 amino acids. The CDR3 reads CAILQGAKGNEQFF. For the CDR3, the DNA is TGTGCCATCTTACAGGGGGCGAAGGGCAATGAGCAGTTCTTC.

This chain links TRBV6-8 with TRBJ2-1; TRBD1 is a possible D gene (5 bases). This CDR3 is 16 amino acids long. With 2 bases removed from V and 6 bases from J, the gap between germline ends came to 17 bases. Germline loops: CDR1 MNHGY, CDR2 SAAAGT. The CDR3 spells CASSYEKGQGFNEQFF. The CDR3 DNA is TGTGCCAGCAGTTACGAAAAGGGCCAGGGTTTCAATGAGCAGTTCTTC.

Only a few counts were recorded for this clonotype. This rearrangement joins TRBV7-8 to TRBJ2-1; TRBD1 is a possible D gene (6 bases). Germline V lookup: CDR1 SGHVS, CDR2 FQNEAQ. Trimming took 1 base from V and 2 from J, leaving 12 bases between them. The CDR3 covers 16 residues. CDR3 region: CASSLDGPGAYNEQFF. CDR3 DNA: TGTGCCAGCAGCTTAGATGGACCAGGGGCCTACAATGAGCAGTTCTTC.

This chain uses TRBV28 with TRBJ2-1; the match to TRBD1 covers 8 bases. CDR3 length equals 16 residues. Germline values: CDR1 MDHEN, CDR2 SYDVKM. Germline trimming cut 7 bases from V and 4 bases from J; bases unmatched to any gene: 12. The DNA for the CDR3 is TGTGCCAGCACCGTCTCAGGGGGCGCATCTTACAATGAGCAGTTCTTC. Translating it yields CASTVSGGASYNEQFF.

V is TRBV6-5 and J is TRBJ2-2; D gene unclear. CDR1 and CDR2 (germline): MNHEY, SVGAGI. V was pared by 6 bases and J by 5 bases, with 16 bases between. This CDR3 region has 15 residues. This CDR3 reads CASSPMAMFTGELFF. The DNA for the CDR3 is TGTGCCAGCAGCCCAATGGCCATGTTTACCGGGGAGCTGTTTTTT.

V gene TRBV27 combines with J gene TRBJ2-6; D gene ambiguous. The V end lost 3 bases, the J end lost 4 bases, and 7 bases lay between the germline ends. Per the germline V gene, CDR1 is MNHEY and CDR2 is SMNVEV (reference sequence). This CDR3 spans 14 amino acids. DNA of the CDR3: TGTGCCAGCAGTTTTCTTCCCGGGGCCAACGTCCTGACTTTC. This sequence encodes CASSFLPGANVLTF.

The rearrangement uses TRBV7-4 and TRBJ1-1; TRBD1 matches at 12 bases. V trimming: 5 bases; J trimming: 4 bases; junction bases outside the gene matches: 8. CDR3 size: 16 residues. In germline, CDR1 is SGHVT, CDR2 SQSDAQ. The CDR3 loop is CASSTTGTGGRTEAFF. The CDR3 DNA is TGTGCCAGCAGCACAACCGGGACAGGGGGCCGCACTGAAGCTTTCTTT.

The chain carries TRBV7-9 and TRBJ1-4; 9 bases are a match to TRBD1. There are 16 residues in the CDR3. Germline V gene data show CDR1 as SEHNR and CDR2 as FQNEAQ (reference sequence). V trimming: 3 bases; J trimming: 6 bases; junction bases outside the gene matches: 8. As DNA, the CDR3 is TGTGCCAGCAGCTTCAGACAGGGGGAATGGGATGAAAAACTGTTTTTT. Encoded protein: CASSFRQGEWDEKLFF.

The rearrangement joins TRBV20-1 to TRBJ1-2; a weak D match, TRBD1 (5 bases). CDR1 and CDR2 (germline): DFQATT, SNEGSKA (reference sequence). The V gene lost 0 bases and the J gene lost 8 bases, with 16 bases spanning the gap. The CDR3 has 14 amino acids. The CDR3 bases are TGCAGTGCTAGAGATCATTCGGGGGTTGGGGGCTACACCTTC. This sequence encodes CSARDHSGVGGYTF.

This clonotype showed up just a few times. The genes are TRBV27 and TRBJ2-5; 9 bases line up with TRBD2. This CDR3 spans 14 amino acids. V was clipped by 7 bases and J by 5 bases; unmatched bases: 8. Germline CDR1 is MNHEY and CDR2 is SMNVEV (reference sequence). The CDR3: CASTMTSGYETQYF. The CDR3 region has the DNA TGTGCCAGCACTATGACTAGCGGTTATGAGACCCAGTACTTC.

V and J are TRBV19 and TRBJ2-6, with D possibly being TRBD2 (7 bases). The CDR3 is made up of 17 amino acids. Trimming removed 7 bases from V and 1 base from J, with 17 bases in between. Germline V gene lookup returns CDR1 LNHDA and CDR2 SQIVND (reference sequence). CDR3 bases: TGTGCCAGTAAGGAGGAGGGGGGGTATTCTGGGGCCAACGTCCTGACTTTC. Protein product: CASKEEGGYSGANVLTF.

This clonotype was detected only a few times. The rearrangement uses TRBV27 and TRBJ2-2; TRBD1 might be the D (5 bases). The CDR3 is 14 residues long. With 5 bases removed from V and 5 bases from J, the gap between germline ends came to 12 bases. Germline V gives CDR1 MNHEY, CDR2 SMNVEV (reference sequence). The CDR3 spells CASSTPDITGELFF. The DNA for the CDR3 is TGTGCCAGCAGTACCCCGGACATAACCGGGGAGCTGTTTTTT.

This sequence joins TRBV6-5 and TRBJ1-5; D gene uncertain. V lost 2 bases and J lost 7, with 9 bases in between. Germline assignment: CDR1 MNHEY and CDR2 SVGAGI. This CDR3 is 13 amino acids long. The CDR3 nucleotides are TGTGCCAGCAGTTACGCCCCTGGACAGCCCCAGCATTTT. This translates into CASSYAPGQPQHF.

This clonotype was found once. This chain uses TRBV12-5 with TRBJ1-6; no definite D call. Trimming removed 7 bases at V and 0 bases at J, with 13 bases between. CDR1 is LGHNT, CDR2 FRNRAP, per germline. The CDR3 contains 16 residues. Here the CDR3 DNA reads TGTGCTAGTGCCCCCCCCACGAGCTCCTATAATTCACCCCTCCACTTT. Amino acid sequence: CASAPPTSSYNSPLHF.

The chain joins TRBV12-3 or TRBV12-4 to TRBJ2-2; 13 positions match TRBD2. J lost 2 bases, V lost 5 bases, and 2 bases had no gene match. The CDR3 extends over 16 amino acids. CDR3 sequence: CASSTSGGVNTGELFF. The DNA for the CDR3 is TGTGCCAGCAGTACTAGCGGGGGGGTCAACACCGGGGAGCTGTTTTTT.

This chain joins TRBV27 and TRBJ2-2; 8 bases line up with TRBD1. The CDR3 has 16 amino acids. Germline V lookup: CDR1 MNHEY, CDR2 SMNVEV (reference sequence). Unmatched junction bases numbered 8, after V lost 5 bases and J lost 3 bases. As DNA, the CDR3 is TGTGCCAGCAGTCCCCGACAGGGGAGCGACACCGGGGAGCTGTTTTTT. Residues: CASSPRQGSDTGELFF.

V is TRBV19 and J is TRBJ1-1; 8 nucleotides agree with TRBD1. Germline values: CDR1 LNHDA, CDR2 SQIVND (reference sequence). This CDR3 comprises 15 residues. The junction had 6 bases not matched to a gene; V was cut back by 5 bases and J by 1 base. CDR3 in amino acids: CASSELTGANTEAFF. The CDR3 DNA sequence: TGTGCCAGTAGTGAGTTGACAGGGGCGAACACTGAAGCTTTCTTT.

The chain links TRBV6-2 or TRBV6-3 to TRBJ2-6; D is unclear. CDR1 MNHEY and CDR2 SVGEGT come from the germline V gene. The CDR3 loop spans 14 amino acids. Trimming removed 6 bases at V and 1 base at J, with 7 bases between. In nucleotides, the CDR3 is TGTGCCAGCAGCCAGGTATCTGGGGCCAACGTCCTGACTTTC. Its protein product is CASSQVSGANVLTF.

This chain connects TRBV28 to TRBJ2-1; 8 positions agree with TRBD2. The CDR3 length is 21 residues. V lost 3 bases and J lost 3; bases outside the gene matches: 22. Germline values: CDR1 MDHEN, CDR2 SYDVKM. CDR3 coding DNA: TGTGCCAGCAGTTTCCCCGGGAACCGCCGGGGGGGGGACAAACTCTACAATGAGCAGTTCTTC. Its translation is CASSFPGNRRGGDKLYNEQFF.

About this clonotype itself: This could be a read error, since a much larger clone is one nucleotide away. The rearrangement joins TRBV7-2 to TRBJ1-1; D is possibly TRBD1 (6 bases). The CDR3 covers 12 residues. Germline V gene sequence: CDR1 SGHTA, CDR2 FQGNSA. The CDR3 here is CASSLTGTMALF. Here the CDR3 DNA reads TGTGCCAGCAGCTTAACAGGGACGATGGCTCTCTTT.

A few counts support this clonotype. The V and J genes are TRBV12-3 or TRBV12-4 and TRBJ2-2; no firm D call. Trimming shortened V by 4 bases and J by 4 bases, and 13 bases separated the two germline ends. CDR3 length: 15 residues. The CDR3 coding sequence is TGTGCCAGCAGTTCCTGGACCCTTGGCACCGGGGAGCTGTTTTTT. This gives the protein CASSSWTLGTGELFF.

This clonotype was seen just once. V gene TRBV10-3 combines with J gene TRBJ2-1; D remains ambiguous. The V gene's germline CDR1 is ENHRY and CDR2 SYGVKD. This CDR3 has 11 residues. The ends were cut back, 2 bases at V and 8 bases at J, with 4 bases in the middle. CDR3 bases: TGTGCCATCAGTGAGGGGGATGAGCAGTTCTTC. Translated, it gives CAISEGDEQFF.

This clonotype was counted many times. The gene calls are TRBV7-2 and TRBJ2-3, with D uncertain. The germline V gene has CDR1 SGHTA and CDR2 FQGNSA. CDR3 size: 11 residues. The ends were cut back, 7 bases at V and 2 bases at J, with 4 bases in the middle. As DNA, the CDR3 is TGTGCCAGCACCTCCACAGATACGCAGTATTTT. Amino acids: CASTSTDTQYF.

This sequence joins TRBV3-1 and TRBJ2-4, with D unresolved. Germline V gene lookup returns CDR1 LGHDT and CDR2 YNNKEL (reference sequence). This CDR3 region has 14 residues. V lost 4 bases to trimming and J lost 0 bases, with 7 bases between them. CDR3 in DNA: TGTGCCAGCAGCCGTCAAATAGCCAAAAACATTCAGTACTTC. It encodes CASSRQIAKNIQYF.

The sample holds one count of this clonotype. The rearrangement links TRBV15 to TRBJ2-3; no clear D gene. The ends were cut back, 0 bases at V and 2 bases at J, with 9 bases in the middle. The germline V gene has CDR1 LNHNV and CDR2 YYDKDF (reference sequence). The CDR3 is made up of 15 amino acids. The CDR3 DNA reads TGTGCCACCAGCAGAGATAGGTGGGACACAGATACGCAGTATTTT. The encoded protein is CATSRDRWDTDTQYF.

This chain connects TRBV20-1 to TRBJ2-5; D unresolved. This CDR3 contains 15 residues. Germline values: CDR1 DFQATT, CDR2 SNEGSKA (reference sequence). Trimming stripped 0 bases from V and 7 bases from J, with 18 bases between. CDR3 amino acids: CSAREGYFPKGTQYF. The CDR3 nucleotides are TGCAGTGCTAGAGAGGGCTACTTTCCTAAGGGGACCCAGTACTTC.

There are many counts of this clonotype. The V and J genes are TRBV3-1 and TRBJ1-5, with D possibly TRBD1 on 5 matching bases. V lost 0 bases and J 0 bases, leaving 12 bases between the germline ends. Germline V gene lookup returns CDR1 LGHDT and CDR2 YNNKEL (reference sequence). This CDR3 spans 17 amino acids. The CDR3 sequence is CASSQDPGGYSNQPQHF. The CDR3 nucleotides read TGTGCCAGCAGCCAAGATCCGGGGGGGTATAGCAATCAGCCCCAGCATTTT.

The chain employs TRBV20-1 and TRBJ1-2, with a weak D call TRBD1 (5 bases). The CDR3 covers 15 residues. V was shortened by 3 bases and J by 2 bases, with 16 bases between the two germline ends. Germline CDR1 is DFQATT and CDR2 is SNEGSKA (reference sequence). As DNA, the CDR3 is TGCAGTGCTAGCCTCGACGTGGGGCAGAACTATGGCTACACCTTC. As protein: CSASLDVGQNYGYTF.

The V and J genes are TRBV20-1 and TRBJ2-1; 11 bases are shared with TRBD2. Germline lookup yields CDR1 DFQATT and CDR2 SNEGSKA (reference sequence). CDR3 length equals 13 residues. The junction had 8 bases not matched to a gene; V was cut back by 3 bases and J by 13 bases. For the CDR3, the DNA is TGCAGTGCTAGGGGGGGACTAGCGGTTTTACAGTTCTTC. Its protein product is CSARGGLAVLQFF.

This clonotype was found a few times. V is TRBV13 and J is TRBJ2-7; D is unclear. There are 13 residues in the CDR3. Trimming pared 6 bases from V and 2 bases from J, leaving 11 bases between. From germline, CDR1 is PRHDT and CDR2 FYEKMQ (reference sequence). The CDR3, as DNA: TGTGCCAGCAGTTGGACCGATACCTACGAGCAGTACTTC. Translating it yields CASSWTDTYEQYF.